This TCR beta chain comes out of a study of shared clonotypes between healthy human individuals. Looking at the study overall: Every donor yielded three CD4 naive, three CD4 memory, two CD8 naive and one CD8 memory plate. Points from the study as a whole: Researchers sampled blood only, noting tissue repertoires likely differ.

Deletions cut 1 base from V and 3 bases from J, with 11 bases between. In germline, CDR1 is SGHRS, CDR2 YFSETQ. This CDR3 is built from 14 residues. Profiled with immunoSEQ multiplex PCR; TCRdb holds only in-frame clones, not every one. The data contain some 2,000,000 clones, more than 90% of them singletons. Donors had no recently reported acute infections or vaccinations and were HIV-negative. To note about this clone: Its antigen remains unknown.

The chain carries TRBV5-1 and TRBJ2-7, with D possibly TRBD2 on 6 matching bases. The sequence came from a man in his late teens or twenties in good health. Sequenced: naive CD4+ T cells sorted from blood. This sample's subset: CD45RA+ positively selected. The DNA for the CDR3 is TGCGCCAGCAGCTTGCTTAGCGGTTTCTACGAGCAGTACTTC. Translation: CASSLLSGFYEQYF.